The clone carrying this T cell receptor beta chain has more than one count but fewer than ten. Its antigen is unidentified. V was pared by 1 base and J by 8 bases, with 10 bases of the junction left unmatched. Per germline, CDR1 MGHRA and CDR2 YSYEKL. The length of the CDR3 is 16 residues. This sample is drawn from a study of T cell repertoires in cytomegalovirus infection. For the study at large: The authors relied on CMV epitopes, both recently identified HLA-C-restricted and well-studied HLA-B-restricted. The study, taken as a whole, reports: Based on cumulative public TCR beta family frequency, carriers of CMV plus the relevant HLA were identified.

TCRdb reprocessed the reads via MiXCR and lists one record per CDR3 protein. The table includes about 740,000 distinct CDR3 sequences, approximately 33% detected once. The clonotype was recovered from a human donor in good health (CMV status not recorded). Some clones in this sample may be carry-over from other donors' samples. The sample consisted of cultured PBMCs, taken from culture after CMV antigen stimulation. The chain joins TRBV4-1 to TRBJ1-4; TRBD1 aligns across 7 bases. The CDR3 spells CASSQGLSGTVEKLFF. CDR3 nucleotide sequence: TGCGCCAGCAGCCAAGGCCTCTCCGGGACAGTAGAAAAACTGTTTTTT.